This section outlines one T cell receptor (beta chain) sequence together with its context. Its specificity is unknown. Sequenced by immunoSEQ multiplex PCR; TCRdb stores in-frame clones only, minus some. The repertoire includes 80,000 or so clones, roughly 90% of them detected once, and 0.55% to 0.75% sits in the top ten. Germline CDR1 reads MNHEY; CDR2 reads SVGAGI. CDR3 length: 13 amino acids. V lost 5 bases, J lost 7 bases, and 12 bases lay in between. This record belongs to a study of graft-versus-host responses after intestinal transplantation. Looking at the study overall: Every recipient had anti-thymocyte globulin induction and around 3 years of tacrolimus plus steroids. General study findings and limits: Allografts carried high graft-versus-host to host-versus-graft clonal ratios in patients having graft-donor T cell macrochimerism.

V usage is TRBV6-5 and J usage is TRBJ1-5, with D unclear. This TCR was recovered from a human patient who received an intestinal transplant, so some T cells may come from the graft donor. The source material was PBMCs, sampled 98 days after intestinal transplantation. The CDR3 protein is CASSEGWRQPQHF. DNA of the CDR3: TGTGCCAGCAGTGAAGGGTGGAGGCAGCCCCAGCATTTT.